This T cell receptor (beta chain) was recorded in a study of blood T cell repertoires in COVID-19. About the research overall: Whether acute or convalescent, the COVID-19 samples came from the United States, Italy and Spain. Nucleic acid was either cDNA or gDNA, and it came from T cells, B-cell-depleted T cells, or PBMCs.

Profiling relied on immunoSEQ multiplex PCR, and the TCRdb table lists in-frame clones only, not all of them. The data show 240,000 or so clones, about four fifths seen once. It was during active infection that Seattle patients were enrolled and then longitudinally followed. Germline CDR1 is MDHEN and CDR2 is SYDVKM. Trimming pared 3 bases from V and 1 base from J, leaving 12 bases between. This CDR3 has 15 residues. Sequenced material: peripheral blood. The V call is TRBV28, the J call TRBJ1-2; D is undetermined. This TCR was sampled from a woman older than 75 with COVID-19, enrolled during active disease. CDR3 region: CASSFPGAFNYGYTF. As DNA, the CDR3 is TGTGCCAGCAGTTTCCCCGGAGCCTTTAACTATGGCTACACCTTC.